This TCR beta chain was captured by sequencing in a study of shared clonotypes between healthy human individuals. The CDR3 covers 14 residues. The V segment lost 4 bases and the J segment 7 bases; nucleotides outside the gene matches: 8. From germline, CDR1 is SGHDN and CDR2 FVKESK. Method: immunoSEQ multiplex PCR; TCRdb's copy keeps in-frame clones and lacks some. The sample consists of fewer than 400,000 clones, 74% of them appearing once. The sequence derives from a man aged 25-45 years in good health. This chain joins TRBV14 and TRBJ1-2; TRBD1 matches 8 bases. Source material: memory CD4+ T cells sorted from blood. Subset indicated: CD45RA-negative fraction. The DNA of the CDR3 is TGTGCCAGCAGCCTGTCCGGACAGGGCCGTGGCTACACCTTC. This codes for CASSLSGQGRGYTF.